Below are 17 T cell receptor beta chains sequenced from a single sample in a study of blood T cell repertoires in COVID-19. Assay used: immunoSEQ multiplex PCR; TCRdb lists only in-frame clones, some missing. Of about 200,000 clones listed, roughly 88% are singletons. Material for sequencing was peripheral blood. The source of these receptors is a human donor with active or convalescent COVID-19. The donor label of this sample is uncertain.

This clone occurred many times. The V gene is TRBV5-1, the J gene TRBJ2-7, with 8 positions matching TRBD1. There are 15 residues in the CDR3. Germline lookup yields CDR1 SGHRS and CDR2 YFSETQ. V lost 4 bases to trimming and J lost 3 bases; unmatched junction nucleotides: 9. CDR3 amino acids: CASSPGQGRDYEQYF. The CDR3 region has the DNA TGCGCCAGCAGCCCAGGACAGGGCCGAGACTACGAGCAGTACTTC. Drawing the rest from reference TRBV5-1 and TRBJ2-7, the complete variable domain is KAGVTQTPRYLIKTRGQQVTLSCSPISGHRSVSWYQQTPGQGLQFLFEYFSETQRNKGNFPGRFSGRQFSNSRSEMNVSTLELGDSALYLCASSPGQGRDYEQYFGPGTRLTVT.

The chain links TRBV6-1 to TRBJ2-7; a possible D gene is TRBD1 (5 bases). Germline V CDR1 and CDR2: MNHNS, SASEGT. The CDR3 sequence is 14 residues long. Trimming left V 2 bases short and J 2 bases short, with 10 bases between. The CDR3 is CASSELTAPYEQYF. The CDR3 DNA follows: TGTGCCAGCAGTGAACTGACAGCGCCCTACGAGCAGTACTTC.

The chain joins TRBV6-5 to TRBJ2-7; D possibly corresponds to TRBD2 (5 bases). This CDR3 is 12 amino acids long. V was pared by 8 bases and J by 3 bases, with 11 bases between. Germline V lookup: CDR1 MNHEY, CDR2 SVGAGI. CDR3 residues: CASFRRDYEQYF. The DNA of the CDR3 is TGTGCCAGCTTTAGACGGGACTACGAGCAGTACTTC.

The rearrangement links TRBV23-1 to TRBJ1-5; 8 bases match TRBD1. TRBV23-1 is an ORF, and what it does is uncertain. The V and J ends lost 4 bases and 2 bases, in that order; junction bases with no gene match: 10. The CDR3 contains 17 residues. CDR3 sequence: CASSPGQELVGNQPQHF. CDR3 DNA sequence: TGCGCCAGCAGTCCGGGACAGGAACTGGTAGGCAATCAGCCCCAGCATTTT.

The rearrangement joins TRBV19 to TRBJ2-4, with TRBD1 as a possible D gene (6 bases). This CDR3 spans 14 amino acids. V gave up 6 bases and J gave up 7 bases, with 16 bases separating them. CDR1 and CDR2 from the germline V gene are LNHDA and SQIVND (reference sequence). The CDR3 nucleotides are TGTGCCAGTAGGAAACAGGGTACGGTGAACATTCAGTACTTC. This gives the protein CASRKQGTVNIQYF.

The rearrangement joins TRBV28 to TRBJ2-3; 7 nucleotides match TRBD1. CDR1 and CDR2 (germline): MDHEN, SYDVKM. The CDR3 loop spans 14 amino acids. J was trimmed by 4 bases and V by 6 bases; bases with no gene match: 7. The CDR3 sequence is CASRAGGSADTQYF. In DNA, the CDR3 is TGTGCCAGCAGAGCAGGGGGATCGGCAGATACGCAGTATTTT.

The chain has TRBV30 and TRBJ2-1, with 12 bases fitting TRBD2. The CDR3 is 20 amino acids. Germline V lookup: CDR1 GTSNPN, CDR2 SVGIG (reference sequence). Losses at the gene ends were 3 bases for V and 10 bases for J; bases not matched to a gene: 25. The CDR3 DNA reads TGTGCCTGGAGGAGAAGTGTTGGACTAGCGGGACCCCGCCCCCGTGGGGAGCAGTTCTTC. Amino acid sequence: CAWRRSVGLAGPRPRGEQFF.

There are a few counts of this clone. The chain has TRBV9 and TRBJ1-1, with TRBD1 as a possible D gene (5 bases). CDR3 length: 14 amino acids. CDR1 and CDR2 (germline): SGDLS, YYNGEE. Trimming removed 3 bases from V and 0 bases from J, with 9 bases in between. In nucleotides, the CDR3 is TGTGCCAGCAGCGGGGGCTTCATGAACACTGAAGCTTTCTTT. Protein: CASSGGFMNTEAFF.

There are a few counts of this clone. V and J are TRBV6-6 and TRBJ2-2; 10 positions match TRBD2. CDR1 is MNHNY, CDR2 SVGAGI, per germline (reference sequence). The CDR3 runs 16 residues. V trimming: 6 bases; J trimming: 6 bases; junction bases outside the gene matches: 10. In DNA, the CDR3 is TGTGCCAGCAGCCCTCCAAGGAGCGGGGGGGCCGGGGAGCTGTTTTTT. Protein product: CASSPPRSGGAGELFF.

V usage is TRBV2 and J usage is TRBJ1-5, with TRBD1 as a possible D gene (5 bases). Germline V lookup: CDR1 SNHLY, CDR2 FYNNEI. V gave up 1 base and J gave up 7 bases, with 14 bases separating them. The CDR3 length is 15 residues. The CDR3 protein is CASSEGAGREQPQHF. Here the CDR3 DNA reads TGTGCCAGCAGTGAAGGGGCAGGGCGGGAGCAGCCCCAGCATTTT.

The DNA of the CDR3 is TGTGCCAGCAGCTCCCGCTCCGGCGGGAGTCGGGGGGAGCTGTTTTTT. Amino acids: CASSSRSGGSRGELFF. The chain employs TRBV5-4 and TRBJ2-2; 7 bases fit TRBD2. The CDR3 has 16 residues. J gave up 8 bases and V 3 bases, and 13 bases lay outside the gene matches. Germline loops: CDR1 SGHNT, CDR2 YYREEE (reference sequence).

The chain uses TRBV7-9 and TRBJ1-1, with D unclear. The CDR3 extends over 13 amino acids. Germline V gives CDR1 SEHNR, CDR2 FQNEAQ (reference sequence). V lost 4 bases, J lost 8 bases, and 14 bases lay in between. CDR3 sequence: CASSSAPSTEAFF. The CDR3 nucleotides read TGTGCCAGCAGCTCAGCCCCCAGTACAGAAGCTTTCTTT.

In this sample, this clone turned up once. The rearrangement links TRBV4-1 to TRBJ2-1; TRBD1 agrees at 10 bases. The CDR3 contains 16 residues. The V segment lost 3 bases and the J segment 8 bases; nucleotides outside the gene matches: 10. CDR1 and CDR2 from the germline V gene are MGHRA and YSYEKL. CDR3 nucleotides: TGCGCCAGCAGCCAGGAATCCGGGACAGGGGAAGATGAGCAGTTCTTC. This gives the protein CASSQESGTGEDEQFF.

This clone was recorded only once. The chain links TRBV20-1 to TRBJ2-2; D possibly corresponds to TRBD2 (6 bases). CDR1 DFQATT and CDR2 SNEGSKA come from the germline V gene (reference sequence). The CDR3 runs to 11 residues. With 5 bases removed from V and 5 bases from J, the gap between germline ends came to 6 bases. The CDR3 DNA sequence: TGCAGTGCTGGGGGGACCGGGGAGCTGTTTTTT. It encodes CSAGGTGELFF.

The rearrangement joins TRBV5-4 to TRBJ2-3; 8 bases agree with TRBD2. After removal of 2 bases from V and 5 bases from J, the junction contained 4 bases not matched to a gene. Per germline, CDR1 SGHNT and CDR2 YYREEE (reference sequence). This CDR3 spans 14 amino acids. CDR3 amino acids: CASSFRAGGDTQYF. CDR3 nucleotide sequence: TGTGCCAGCAGCTTCCGGGCGGGGGGAGATACGCAGTATTTT.

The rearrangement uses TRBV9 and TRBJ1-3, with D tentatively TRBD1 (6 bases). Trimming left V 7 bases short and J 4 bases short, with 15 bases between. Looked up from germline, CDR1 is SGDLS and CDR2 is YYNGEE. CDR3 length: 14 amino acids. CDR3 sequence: CASGRGGPGNTIYF. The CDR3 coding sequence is TGTGCCAGCGGAAGGGGGGGGCCGGGAAACACCATATATTTT. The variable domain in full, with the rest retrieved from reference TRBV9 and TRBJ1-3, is DSGVTQTPKHLITATGQRVTLRCSPRSGDLSVYWYQQSLDQGLQFLIQYYNGEERAKGNILERFSAQQFPDLHSELNLSSLELGDSALYFCASGRGGPGNTIYFGEGSWLTVV.

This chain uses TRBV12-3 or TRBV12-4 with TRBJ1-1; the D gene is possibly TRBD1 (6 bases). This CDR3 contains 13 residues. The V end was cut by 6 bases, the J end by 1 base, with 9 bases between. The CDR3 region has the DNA TGTGCCAGCAGGAACAGGGAGAACACTGAAGCTTTCTTT. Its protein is CASRNRENTEAFF.